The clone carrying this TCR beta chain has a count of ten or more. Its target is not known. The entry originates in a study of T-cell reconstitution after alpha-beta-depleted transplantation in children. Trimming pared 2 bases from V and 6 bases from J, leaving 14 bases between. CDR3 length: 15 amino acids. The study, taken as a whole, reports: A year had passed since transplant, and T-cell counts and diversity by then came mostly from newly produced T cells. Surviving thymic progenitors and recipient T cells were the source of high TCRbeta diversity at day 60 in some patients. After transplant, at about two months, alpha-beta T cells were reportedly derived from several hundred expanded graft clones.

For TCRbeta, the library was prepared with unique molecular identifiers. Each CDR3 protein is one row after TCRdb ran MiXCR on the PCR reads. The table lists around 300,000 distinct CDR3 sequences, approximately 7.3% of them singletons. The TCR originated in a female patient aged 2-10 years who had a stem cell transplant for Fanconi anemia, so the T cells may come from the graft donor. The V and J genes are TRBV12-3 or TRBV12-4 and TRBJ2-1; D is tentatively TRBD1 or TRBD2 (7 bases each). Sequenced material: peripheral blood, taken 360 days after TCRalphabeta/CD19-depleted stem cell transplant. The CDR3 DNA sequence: TGTGCCAGCAGTTTATTCAGGGGGGGGGCCAATGAGCAGTTCTTC. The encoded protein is CASSLFRGGANEQFF.